This TCR beta chain was sequenced in a study of blood T cell repertoires in COVID-19. Study information: COVID-19 samples from acute and convalescent phases originated in the United States, Italy and Spain. The analysed material was cDNA or gDNA that came from T cells, B-cell-depleted T cells, or PBMCs.

Original methodology: Counts of nucleated cells, estimated from reference gene primer amplification, were obtained. Sequencing was performed with immunoSEQ multiplex PCR; in TCRdb, only in-frame clones are kept and a portion is missing. V, J and clone size were drawn from that table, and D and trimming were deduced from the DNA. In the table there are approximately 250,000 clones, around four fifths of which are singletons. The germline V gene encodes CDR1 SGHDN and CDR2 FVKESK. There are 14 residues in the CDR3. V gave up 4 bases and J gave up 4 bases, with 13 bases separating them. This TCR derives from a man aged 55 to 70 with acute or convalescent COVID-19. The sequenced sample was peripheral blood. V usage is TRBV14 and J usage is TRBJ1-1, with D tentatively TRBD1 (5 bases). The CDR3 DNA sequence: TGTGCCAGCAGCCCCCCGGGACTCGGCACTGAAGCTTTCTTT. This translates into CASSPPGLGTEAFF.